The count of the clone carrying this T cell receptor beta chain is one. The sample comes from a study of PD-L1 blockade in urothelial cancer. Sequencing was performed with immunoSEQ multiplex PCR; in TCRdb, only in-frame clones are kept and a portion is missing. The sample yields some 40,000 clones, around four fifths seen once. Time point here: peripheral blood 6 weeks after treatment start. Germline CDR1 reads MGHRA; CDR2 reads YSYEKL. The CDR3 is made up of 14 amino acids. V was cut by 1 base and J by 4 bases, with 10 bases left in between. The chain joins TRBV4-1 to TRBJ1-1; D gene unclear. This TCR was recovered from a man aged 35-49 years with urothelial cancer. Sequences were derived from PBMCs, sampled around atezolizumab (anti-PD-L1) treatment. The DNA of the CDR3 is TGCGCCAGCAGCCAAGCGTACGTGAGCACTGAAGCTTTCTTT. It translates to CASSQAYVSTEAFF.